A single sample gave rise to the 10 T cell receptor beta chains below, sequenced in a study of T cells in Graves' hyperthyroidism and ophthalmopathy. The TCR beta CDR3 regions underwent amplification using RNA transcripts as the source. When the TCR CDR3 underwent first-round RT-PCR, the HTBI primer set was used. TCRdb reanalysed the multiplex PCR reads using MiXCR and keeps one entry per CDR3 protein. The sample includes more than 300,000 distinct CDR3 sequences, approximately 15% seen only once; the top ten take about 11%. Sample: blood. These receptors came from a woman in her sixties or seventies with Graves' hyperthyroidism.

This clonotype was seen many times. The chain links TRBV20-1 to TRBJ1-2; D possibly corresponds to TRBD1 (5 bases). V was cut by 0 bases and J by 7 bases, with 18 bases left in between. There are 15 residues in the CDR3. Looked up from germline, CDR1 is DFQATT and CDR2 is SNEGSKA (reference sequence). The CDR3 is CSARDLGERMSGYTF. In DNA form, the CDR3 reads TGCAGTGCTAGAGATTTAGGGGAAAGGATGAGTGGCTACACCTTC.

Ten or more counts support this clonotype. This chain joins TRBV10-3 and TRBJ2-1, with 9 bases matching TRBD1. CDR1 is ENHRY, CDR2 SYGVKD, per germline. CDR3 length: 13 residues. Unmatched junction bases numbered 1, after V lost 8 bases and J lost 2 bases. DNA of the CDR3: TGTGCCATCTGGGACAGGGCCTACAATGAGCAGTTCTTC. Translation gives CAIWDRAYNEQFF.

The genes are TRBV30 and TRBJ1-1, with TRBD1 as a possible D gene (5 bases). The V end was cut by 1 base, the J end by 5 bases, with 14 bases between. CDR1 is GTSNPN and CDR2 is SVGIG in the germline V gene (reference sequence). The CDR3 loop spans 14 amino acids. CDR3 protein: CAWSGTEGFTEAFF. Here the CDR3 DNA reads TGTGCCTGGAGTGGTACGGAGGGGTTTACTGAAGCTTTCTTT.

This clonotype came up many times. This chain joins TRBV2 and TRBJ1-2; D call uncertain. The CDR3 extends over 13 amino acids. In germline, CDR1 is SNHLY, CDR2 FYNNEI. The V gene lost 8 bases and the J gene lost 4 bases, with 14 bases spanning the gap. CDR3 sequence: CASLREGPYGYTF. The CDR3 coding sequence is TGTGCCAGCTTAAGGGAGGGTCCCTATGGCTACACCTTC. Together with reference TRBV2 and TRBJ1-2, the CDR3 gives the full variable domain: EPEVTQTPSHQVTQMGQEVILRCVPISNHLYFYWYRQILGQKVEFLVSFYNNEISEKSEIFDDQFSVERPDGSNFTLKIRSTKLEDSAMYFCASLREGPYGYTFGSGTRLTVV.

This clonotype was observed a few times. The chain combines TRBV4-1 with TRBJ2-7, with 8 bases fitting TRBD1. Per the germline V gene, CDR1 is MGHRA and CDR2 is YSYEKL. This CDR3 contains 16 residues. The J segment lost 2 bases and the V segment lost 3 bases, leaving 9 bases of the junction unmatched. The chain's CDR3 is CASSQWTGINPYEQYF. CDR3 nucleotide sequence: TGCGCCAGCAGCCAGTGGACAGGGATAAATCCCTACGAGCAGTACTTC.

This clonotype was seen a few times. V usage is TRBV6-2 or TRBV6-3 and J usage is TRBJ1-1, with D hard to call. Germline loops: CDR1 MNHEY, CDR2 SVGEGT. Trimming left V 2 bases short and J 6 bases short, with 13 bases between. The CDR3 loop spans 14 amino acids. The CDR3 region has the DNA TGTGCCAGCAGTTACGGTGCGGGAGGGTCTGAAGCTTTCTTT. Protein product: CASSYGAGGSEAFF.

The chain is built from TRBV28 and TRBJ1-6, with no clear D. Germline CDR1 MDHEN, CDR2 SYDVKM. The CDR3 length is 10 residues. V lost 8 bases, J lost 13 bases, and 9 bases lay in between. The CDR3 spells CASGLSPLHF. In DNA form, the CDR3 reads TGTGCCAGCGGGCTCAGCCCCCTCCACTTT.

This clonotype was picked up many times. The chain employs TRBV12-3 or TRBV12-4 and TRBJ1-6; possibly TRBD1 for D (6 bases). The CDR3 spans 14 residues. V dropped 2 bases and J dropped 8 bases, with 10 bases sitting between them. The CDR3 DNA reads TGTGCCAGCAGTTTAAACAGGGTCCATTCACCCCTCCACTTT. This translates into CASSLNRVHSPLHF.

This clonotype has ten or more counts. The V call is TRBV7-9, the J call TRBJ2-7; the match to TRBD2 covers 7 bases. The germline CDR1 and CDR2 sequences are SEHNR and FQNEAQ (reference sequence). The CDR3 sequence is 14 residues long. V trimming: 6 bases; J trimming: 0 bases; junction bases outside the gene matches: 5. The CDR3 DNA reads as TGTGCCAGCAGTAAGGGAGGGAGCTCCTACGAGCAGTACTTC. The encoded protein is CASSKGGSSYEQYF.

There are many counts of this clonotype. The chain uses TRBV24-1 and TRBJ2-1; a possible D gene is TRBD1 (5 bases). From germline, CDR1 is KGHDR and CDR2 SFDVKD. V lost 5 bases to trimming and J lost 8 bases, with 12 bases between them. There are 13 residues in the CDR3. Here the CDR3 reads CATSGAGFDEQFF. CDR3 DNA: TGTGCCACCAGTGGGGCAGGGTTCGATGAGCAGTTCTTC.